This T cell receptor beta chain is drawn from a study of blood T cell repertoires in COVID-19 (dated by TCRdb to about 2020). Broadly, across the study: Collaborator samples came from the United States, Italy and Spain and covered acute and convalescent phases of COVID-19. The material from the prospective study consisted of cDNA or gDNA derived from T cells, B-cell-depleted T cells, or PBMCs. Subjects who had been exposed to COVID-19, were actively infected with it, or had recovered from it provided the deeply sampled blood TCRbeta repertoires that made up the dataset. A freely available public database, intended as a resource for researchers studying the immune response to SARS-CoV-2, is where the repertoires were released. The samples were drawn from two sources: the first 160 participants of the ongoing ImmuneRACE study, and 1,000 to 1,500 subjects contributed by 6 global collaborators. Sample metadata almost always included a de-identified subject ID, COVID-19 status, age in years and sex. HLA class I and class II types, where available, came from metadata supplied by the sample provider rather than from assay-based typing. Here is what the overall study found, with its caveats: The quantity of clinical and demographic metadata differed by source and by participant and was supplied without curation.

Each collaborating institution followed its own protocols to collect whole blood in K2EDTA tubes. For TCRbeta analysis, collaborator samples were shipped as frozen whole blood, as isolated PBMCs, or as DNA extracted from either sample type. TCRbeta CDR3 regions were amplified from genomic DNA by means of the immunoSEQ Assay, a bias-controlled multiplex PCR. From the authors' description of their analysis: The number of nucleated cells in each sample was estimated by amplification of reference gene primers within the assay. Sequence reads were collapsed and filtered to measure the absolute abundance of every unique TCRbeta CDR3 rearrangement. For each sample, productive Simpson clonality was calculated as the square root of Simpson's diversity index across productive rearrangements. Held by TCRdb, this immuneACCESS table contains in-frame sequences only and omits some clones. Under half of the omission traces to an unresolved V gene where checked; the cause of the rest is unknown. That table gives V, J and clone size, and the DNA gave D and trimming. Counted in this sample were 100,000 to 120,000 clones; about 85% of them appeared once. The ten most abundant clones make up around 4.1% of the sample.

This clone occurred a few times. The antigen it binds to is not known. It has no much larger one-base neighbor in the sample; base qualities were not kept. Inclusive of the bounding cysteine and phenylalanine, the CDR3 is 16 residues long. Just CDR3 DNA is preserved here, 48 bases in frame from base 1. V lost 6 bases and J lost 4 bases, and the count of bases not matched to a germline gene is 6. CDR1 and CDR2 (MNHEY, SMNVEV) derive from the germline V gene (reference sequence). The rearrangement combines TRBV27 with TRBJ2-2; TRBD2 lines up with 12 middle nucleotides. The material sequenced was peripheral blood. This clonotype originated in a middle-aged man with acute or convalescent COVID-19. The DNA is as follows: TGTGCCAGCAGCAGACTAGCGGGAGAAGGCACCGGGGAGCTGTTTTTT. This sequence encodes CASSRLAGEGTGELFF.